This T cell receptor beta chain was sequenced for a study of T cell repertoires in cytomegalovirus infection. This CDR3 contains 12 residues. Germline V CDR1 and CDR2: SNHLY, FYNNEI. Between the trimmed V and J ends, which lost 7 bases and 8 bases, there was a span of 14 bases. Via MiXCR, TCRdb re-called the reads, giving one row per CDR3 protein. The sample includes fewer than 300,000 distinct CDR3 sequences, roughly 24% seen only once; the top ten take approximately 15%. The clonotype was recovered from a human donor in good health (CMV status not recorded). Some clones in this sample may be carry-over from other donors' samples. V is TRBV2 and J is TRBJ1-2; a weak D match, TRBD1 (5 bases). The sequencing input was PBMCs. CDR3: CASTRGVSGYTF. DNA of the CDR3: TGTGCCAGCACGCGGGGGGTGTCAGGCTACACCTTC.